One and the same sample provided the 8 T cell receptor beta chains below, sequenced in a study of shared clonotypes between healthy human individuals. CD45RO-negative CD8 cells positively selected for CCR7 made up the naive population, which excluded terminally differentiated effector memory CD45RA+ cells. Sequencing was performed with immunoSEQ multiplex PCR; in TCRdb, only in-frame clones are kept and a portion is missing. The table includes around 2.1 million clones, roughly 91% detected once. Sequenced input: naive CD8+ T cells from PBMCs. The receptors derive from a man aged 18 to 30 in good health. Some clones in this sample may be carry-over from other donors' samples.

CDR3 nucleotide sequence: TGTGCCAGCAGCTTTAGGGTCCCGTCTGGAAACACCATATATTTT. This encodes CASSFRVPSGNTIYF. This chain connects TRBV11-1 to TRBJ1-3; D is uncertain. V dropped 3 bases and J dropped 1 base, with 10 bases sitting between them. Germline CDR1 and CDR2: SGHAT and FQDESV (reference sequence). The CDR3 covers 15 residues.

This clone was picked up one time. J is TRBJ1-5 and V is TRBV9, with D possibly matching TRBD1 (6 bases). Germline CDR1 SGDLS, CDR2 YYNGEE. V was shortened by 3 bases and J by 3 bases, with 13 bases between the two germline ends. The CDR3 length is 15 residues. The CDR3 here is CASSAGGQFNQPQHF. The CDR3 coding sequence is TGTGCCAGCAGCGCGGGGGGACAATTCAATCAGCCCCAGCATTTT.

The chain combines TRBV9 with TRBJ2-1; 8 bases are a match to TRBD2. The CDR3 totals 15 residues. Germline CDR1 SGDLS, CDR2 YYNGEE. Trimming at V came to 0 bases and at J to 6 bases, leaving 5 bases not matched to a gene. CDR3 nucleotides: TGTGCCAGCAGCGTAGAGGGGGGACTAGTCAATGAGCAGTTCTTC. Its protein is CASSVEGGLVNEQFF. The full variable domain, with the rest looked up from reference TRBV9 and TRBJ2-1, is DSGVTQTPKHLITATGQRVTLRCSPRSGDLSVYWYQQSLDQGLQFLIQYYNGEERAKGNILERFSAQQFPDLHSELNLSSLELGDSALYFCASSVEGGLVNEQFFGPGTRLTVL.

In its sample, this clone was seen a few times. The rearrangement uses TRBV10-3 and TRBJ1-5, with D uncertain. The CDR3 extends over 13 amino acids. Trimming took off 6 bases at V and 4 bases at J, with 10 bases between the two ends. Germline CDR1 and CDR2: ENHRY and SYGVKD. CDR3 amino acids: CAIRSGVNQPQHF. DNA of the CDR3: TGTGCCATCAGATCTGGTGTTAATCAGCCCCAGCATTTT.

This clone has more than one count but fewer than ten. This chain joins TRBV9 and TRBJ1-3, with D maybe TRBD1 (6 bases). V gave up 3 bases and J gave up 0 bases, with 7 bases separating them. The CDR3 is 14 amino acids. The germline V gene encodes CDR1 SGDLS and CDR2 YYNGEE. CDR3 in DNA: TGTGCCAGCAGCGCACAGGGCTCTGGAAACACCATATATTTT. This translates into CASSAQGSGNTIYF.

The rearrangement uses TRBV20-1 and TRBJ1-2, with unresolved D. Germline V gene data show CDR1 as DFQATT and CDR2 as SNEGSKA (reference sequence). CDR3 length: 9 residues. The CDR3 DNA is TGCAGGGTGAACTATGGCTACACCTTC. Its translation is CRVNYGYTF.

This chain joins TRBV28 and TRBJ2-7; D gene ambiguous. The CDR3 covers 13 residues. V gave up 5 bases and J gave up 3 bases, with 11 bases separating them. CDR1 and CDR2 from the germline V gene are MDHEN and SYDVKM. The CDR3 is CASSASLHYEQYF. DNA of the CDR3: TGTGCCAGCAGTGCTTCATTACACTACGAGCAGTACTTC.

V and J are TRBV10-2 and TRBJ2-3, with unresolved D. Germline CDR1 WSHSY, CDR2 SAAADI. This CDR3 is 13 amino acids long. Trimming cost V 11 bases and J 3 bases, with 15 bases left between them. The CDR3 reads CASTQYRTDTQYF. The CDR3 coding sequence is TGCGCCTCAACACAATACCGAACAGATACGCAGTATTTT.